These 15 T cell receptor beta chains share one sample of origin, sequenced in a study of blood T cells in healthy people across ages. A sample-barcoded 5' primer and a J-beta primer mix were used in a second PCR of roughly 7 to 11 cycles. TCRdb processed the 5' RACE reads anew with MiXCR; each CDR3 protein has one entry. The sample shows about 1.4 million distinct CDR3 sequences, 59% of them seen only once. The sequenced material came from blood. These receptors originate from a man aged 18 to 35 in good health.

Remarks on this clonotype: A junction boundary mismatches the germline segment, possibly from a read error. The chain joins TRBV20-1 to TRBJ2-3; D may be TRBD1 or TRBD2 (5 bases each). There are 16 residues in the CDR3. The germline V gene encodes CDR1 DFQATT and CDR2 SNEGSKA (reference sequence). The CDR3 DNA sequence: TGCAGTGCTTCCGACTCAGGGAGAGCTAGCACGGATACGCAGTATTTT. It codes for CSASDSGRASTDTQYF.

The rearrangement joins TRBV12-3 or TRBV12-4 to TRBJ2-1; 9 nucleotides align to TRBD2. The end of the DNA aligns better with TRBJ2-7, so the J call may be wrong. The CDR3 has 17 residues. The chain's CDR3 is CASSPRSSGSSYNEQYF. CDR3 coding DNA: TGTGCCAGCAGTCCGCGCAGTAGCGGGAGCTCCTACAATGAGCAGTACTTC.

This clonotype was found a few times. The chain uses TRBV4-1 and TRBJ2-6; no firm D call. The CDR3 is made up of 13 amino acids. Germline V gives CDR1 MGHRA, CDR2 YSYEKL. The ends were cut back, 7 bases at V and 1 base at J, with 5 bases in the middle. CDR3 sequence reads: CASKGSGANVLTF. The CDR3 DNA is TGCGCCAGCAAAGGTTCTGGGGCCAACGTCCTGACTTTC.

This rearrangement joins TRBV6-6 to TRBJ1-5; D not resolved. This CDR3 has 14 residues. Trimming removed 2 bases from V and 8 bases from J, with 13 bases in between. From germline, CDR1 is MNHNY and CDR2 SVGAGI (reference sequence). The CDR3 here is CASSYQGSVEPQHF. The CDR3 DNA follows: TGTGCCAGCAGTTACCAAGGGTCCGTGGAGCCCCAGCATTTT.

This clonotype was counted a few times. The chain joins TRBV20-1 to TRBJ1-2, with TRBD1 matching 12 bases. Germline trimming cut 6 bases from V and 3 bases from J; bases unmatched to any gene: 8. The CDR3 sequence is 15 residues long. Per germline, CDR1 DFQATT and CDR2 SNEGSKA (reference sequence). The CDR3 loop is CSALGTGGVDYGYTF. CDR3 nucleotide sequence: TGCAGTGCCCTTGGGACAGGGGGCGTCGACTATGGCTACACCTTC.

This chain connects TRBV12-3 or TRBV12-4 to TRBJ2-4; D remains unclear. The J call may be faulty, since TRBJ2-7 better matches the DNA end. The CDR3 runs to 15 residues. The chain's CDR3 is CASSLSVGPYDEQYF. In DNA form, the CDR3 reads TGTGCCAGCAGTTTATCAGTAGGGCCTTACGACGAGCAGTACTTC.

V is TRBV9 and J is TRBJ2-3; D is ambiguous. Germline values: CDR1 SGDLS, CDR2 YYNGEE. Trimming took off 5 bases at V and 6 bases at J, with 13 bases between the two ends. The CDR3 loop spans 13 amino acids. CDR3 in DNA: TGTGCCAGCAGACCCGAGGCGACTGATACGCAGTATTTT. Its protein is CASRPEATDTQYF.

This chain joins TRBV7-2 and TRBJ2-5; TRBD2 is a possible D gene (5 bases). This CDR3 is built from 15 residues. Trimming took off 1 base at V and 1 base at J, with 10 bases between the two ends. Germline CDR1 and CDR2: SGHTA and FQGNSA. CDR3 nucleotide sequence: TGTGCCAGCAGCTTAGGCTACACTAGCCAAGAGACCCAGTACTTC. Amino acids: CASSLGYTSQETQYF. Combining the CDR3 with reference TRBV7-2 and TRBJ2-5 gives the whole variable domain GAGVSQSPSNKVTEKGKDVELRCDPISGHTALYWYRQSLGQGLEFLIYFQGNSAPDKSGLPSDRFSAERTGGSVSTLTIQRTQQEDSAVYLCASSLGYTSQETQYFGPGTRLLVL.

The V gene is TRBV4-2, the J gene TRBJ1-4; D remains ambiguous. The ends were cut back, 3 bases at V and 3 bases at J, with 14 bases in the middle. The CDR3 contains 16 residues. Germline V CDR1 and CDR2: LGHNA, YNFKEQ. The CDR3 here is CASSHLYLGANEKLFF. In DNA form, the CDR3 reads TGTGCCAGCAGCCACCTATATCTTGGAGCTAATGAAAAACTGTTTTTT.

This clonotype was seen a few times. The chain has TRBV9 and TRBJ2-7, with 7 bases that match TRBD2. Losses at the gene ends were 0 bases for V and 6 bases for J; bases not matched to a gene: 3. Germline CDR1 and CDR2: SGDLS and YYNGEE. This CDR3 region has 13 residues. CDR3 in DNA: TGTGCCAGCAGCGTAGGGGGGGGGACCGAGCAGTACTTC. It translates to CASSVGGGTEQYF.

This clonotype was picked up a small number of times. This chain connects TRBV5-1 to TRBJ2-3; D call uncertain. The V and J ends lost 2 bases and 3 bases respectively, with 7 bases between them. CDR1 is SGHRS, CDR2 YFSETQ, per germline. The length of the CDR3 is 13 residues. The DNA for the CDR3 is TGCGCCAGCAGCTTAGAGGAAACAGATACGCAGTATTTT. This sequence encodes CASSLEETDTQYF.

The chain couples TRBV5-5 to TRBJ1-1; D is unresolved. The CDR3 consists of 15 residues. The V gene's germline CDR1 is SGHKS and CDR2 YYEKEE (reference sequence). The V end lost 4 bases, the J end lost 6 bases, and 19 bases lay between the germline ends. CDR3 sequence (DNA): TGTGCCAGCAGCACCTCGGACGTCCCCCAAGCTGAAGCTTTCTTT. This sequence encodes CASSTSDVPQAEAFF.

This clonotype came up a few times. The chain recombines TRBV10-3 with TRBJ2-1; possibly TRBD2 for D (5 bases). In germline, CDR1 is ENHRY, CDR2 SYGVKD. This CDR3 contains 15 residues. Trimming stripped 4 bases from V and 5 bases from J, with 15 bases between. In nucleotides, the CDR3 is TGTGCCATCAGTGGGACCGGACTGAACAACAATGAGCAGTTCTTC. This gives the protein CAISGTGLNNNEQFF.

Regarding this clonotype: A junction end diverges from the germline sequence, so it may reflect a read error. The chain couples TRBV5-1 to TRBJ1-1, with 7 bases aligning to TRBD1. The CDR3 has 16 amino acids. Germline V gene lookup returns CDR1 SGHRS and CDR2 YFSETQ. CDR3 region: CASSPTGLEGNTEDFF. CDR3 sequence (DNA): TGCGCCAGCAGCCCGACAGGGTTGGAGGGGAACACTGAAGATTTCTTT.

The table lists this clonotype with a few counts. This chain's CDR3 is CASSDWDRGDNEQFF. In DNA, the CDR3 is TGTGCCAGCAGCGACTGGGACAGGGGAGACAATGAGCAGTTCTTC. This chain joins TRBV7-9 and TRBJ2-1; 10 bases map to TRBD1. The CDR3 spans 15 residues. Germline CDR1 and CDR2: SEHNR and FQNEAQ (reference sequence). Trimming cost V 5 bases and J 5 bases; bases outside gene matches: 6.